This T cell receptor beta chain was recovered during a study of T cell repertoires in cytomegalovirus infection. Across the study: CMV infection plus the matching HLA type was flagged by public TCR beta signatures.

MiXCR, applied by TCRdb to the reads, yields one record per CDR3 protein. Here the sample spans 350,000 to 450,000 distinct CDR3 sequences, 15% to 20% being singletons. The CDR3 contains 15 residues. Trimming at V came to 6 bases and at J to 3 bases, leaving 9 bases not matched to a gene. The germline V gene has CDR1 SGHAT and CDR2 FQNNGV. Sequencing was carried out using PBMCs. This sequence joins TRBV11-2 and TRBJ1-1, with 8 bases lining up with TRBD1. The sequence was collected from a human donor in good health (CMV status not recorded). Some clones in this sample may be carry-over from other donors' samples. CDR3 sequence (DNA): TGTGCCAGCAGGGCCAGGACAGGGTGGGACACTGAAGCTTTCTTT. This codes for CASRARTGWDTEAFF. Full variable domain (missing parts from reference TRBV11-2 and TRBJ1-1): EAGVAQSPRYKIIEKRQSVAFWCNPISGHATLYWYQQILGQGPKLLIQFQNNGVVDDSQLPKDRFSAERLKGVDSTLKIQPAKLEDSAVYLCASRARTGWDTEAFFGQGTRLTVV.